Listed here are 8 T cell receptor beta chains from one sample, sequenced in a study of cytomegalovirus exposure and HLA in healthy donors. Repertoires were generated with immunoSEQ multiplex PCR, while TCRdb's copy carries only in-frame clones and drops some. The sample includes under 100,000 clones, roughly 96% of them seen just once. The sample consisted of PBMCs. The receptors were gathered from a woman between 18 and 29 years old in good health and CMV-seronegative.

This clone was seen a single time. This chain joins TRBV10-3 and TRBJ2-7; the D gene is possibly TRBD2 (6 bases). Germline-derived CDR1 and CDR2 are ENHRY and SYGVKD. The CDR3 covers 16 residues. The V end lost 4 bases, the J end lost 0 bases, and 16 bases lay between the germline ends. CDR3 loop: CAISGSPGETSYEQYF. CDR3 DNA: TGTGCCATCAGTGGGAGCCCGGGAGAGACCTCCTACGAGCAGTACTTC.

The count of this clone is one. The chain combines TRBV5-1 with TRBJ1-5; TRBD1 matches 10 bases. J was trimmed by 6 bases and V by 4 bases; bases with no gene match: 7. CDR1 and CDR2 (germline): SGHRS, YFSETQ. This CDR3 spans 15 amino acids. CDR3 residues: CASSQTTGGFQPQHF. The CDR3 coding sequence is TGCGCCAGCAGCCAGACGACAGGGGGCTTTCAGCCCCAGCATTTT. The variable domain in full, completed from reference TRBV5-1 and TRBJ1-5, reads KAGVTQTPRYLIKTRGQQVTLSCSPISGHRSVSWYQQTPGQGLQFLFEYFSETQRNKGNFPGRFSGRQFSNSRSEMNVSTLELGDSALYLCASSQTTGGFQPQHFGDGTRLSIL.

V is TRBV29-1 and J is TRBJ2-7, with TRBD2 identical over 12 bases. The CDR3 is 14 amino acids. V shed 7 bases and J 3 bases; nucleotides not matched to a gene: 7. Germline assignment: CDR1 SQVTM and CDR2 ANQGSEA. The CDR3 DNA is TGCAGCGGGGCGAGACTAGCGGGGGTCTACGAGCAGTACTTC. It codes for CSGARLAGVYEQYF.

In nucleotides, the CDR3 is TGTGCCAGCAGCCCACAGGGTTGGTATGAGCAGTTCTTC. This codes for CASSPQGWYEQFF. The chain is built from TRBV7-8 and TRBJ2-1, with D possibly matching TRBD1 (6 bases). The CDR3 totals 13 residues. Germline V gives CDR1 SGHVS, CDR2 FQNEAQ. The V end lost 5 bases, the J end lost 8 bases, and 13 bases lay between the germline ends.

This chain joins TRBV6-6 and TRBJ1-3; TRBD1 aligns across 7 bases. The CDR3 loop spans 16 amino acids. Germline V gene sequence: CDR1 MNHNY, CDR2 SVGAGI (reference sequence). V gave up 5 bases and J gave up 4 bases; unmatched junction bases: 11. The CDR3 DNA reads TGTGCCAGCAGTGCTCCAGGACAGGTCGAAGGAAACACCATATATTTT. Encoded protein: CASSAPGQVEGNTIYF.

The chain is built from TRBV27 and TRBJ2-5, with TRBD1 matching 7 bases. The CDR3 sequence is 15 residues long. Germline V gives CDR1 MNHEY, CDR2 SMNVEV (reference sequence). Germline trimming cut 2 bases from V and 6 bases from J; bases unmatched to any gene: 9. Here the CDR3 reads CASSLRGQGKQTQYF. The CDR3 nucleotides read TGTGCCAGCAGTTTAAGGGGGCAGGGAAAACAGACCCAGTACTTC.

The CDR3: CASSLLAGVYEQYF. CDR3 in DNA: TGTGCCAGCAGTTTGCTAGCGGGAGTCTACGAGCAGTACTTC. V usage is TRBV6-5 and J usage is TRBJ2-7, with 10 bases fitting TRBD2. Germline CDR1 is MNHEY and CDR2 is SVGAGI. The CDR3 totals 14 residues. The V and J ends lost 4 bases and 3 bases, in that order; junction bases with no gene match: 3.

This rearrangement joins TRBV5-5 to TRBJ2-1; 10 bases line up with TRBD2. The CDR3 contains 14 residues. After removal of 7 bases from V and 4 bases from J, the junction contained 5 bases not matched to a gene. Per germline, CDR1 SGHKS and CDR2 YYEKEE (reference sequence). The CDR3 DNA sequence: TGTGCCAGCTGGCGGACTAGCGGTTACAATGAGCAGTTCTTC. Its translation is CASWRTSGYNEQFF. The whole variable domain, remainder taken from reference TRBV5-5 and TRBJ2-1, is DAGVTQSPTHLIKTRGQQVTLRCSPISGHKSVSWYQQVLGQGPQFIFQYYEKEERGRGNFPDRFSARQFPNYSSELNVNALLLGDSALYLCASWRTSGYNEQFFGPGTRLTVL.